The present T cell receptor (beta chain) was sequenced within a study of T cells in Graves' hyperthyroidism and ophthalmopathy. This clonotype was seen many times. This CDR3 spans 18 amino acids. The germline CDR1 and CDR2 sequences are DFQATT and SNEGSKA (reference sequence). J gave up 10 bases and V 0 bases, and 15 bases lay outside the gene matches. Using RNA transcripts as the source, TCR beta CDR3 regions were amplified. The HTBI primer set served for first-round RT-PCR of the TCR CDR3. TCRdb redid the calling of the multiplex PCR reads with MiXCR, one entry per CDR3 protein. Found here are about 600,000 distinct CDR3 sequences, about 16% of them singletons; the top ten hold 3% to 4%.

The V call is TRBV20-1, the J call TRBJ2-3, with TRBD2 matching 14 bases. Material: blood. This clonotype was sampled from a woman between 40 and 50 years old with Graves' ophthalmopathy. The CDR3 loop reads CSARDRLTSGRALGPQYF. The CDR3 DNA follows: TGCAGTGCTAGAGATCGGCTGACTAGCGGGAGGGCCCTGGGGCCGCAGTATTTT.